The TCR beta chain under discussion was sequenced for a study of blood T cell repertoires in COVID-19. Study-level background: Specimens from acute and convalescent COVID-19 originated in the United States, Italy and Spain. The analysed material was cDNA or gDNA that came from T cells, B-cell-depleted T cells, or PBMCs.

This CDR3 spans 13 amino acids. Trimming took off 0 bases at V and 2 bases at J, with 3 bases between the two ends. Germline V gene sequence: CDR1 ENHRY, CDR2 SYGVKD. In the original analysis: Scientists estimated how many nucleated cells there were by amplifying reference gene primers. The table came from immunoSEQ multiplex PCR; TCRdb's copy has only in-frame clones and leaves some out. That table gives V, J and clone size, and the DNA gave D and trimming. The data contain under 250,000 clones, more than 75% of them singletons. The sequenced material came from peripheral blood. This chain joins TRBV10-3 and TRBJ2-3; D not certain. The clonotype originates from a woman aged 55-69 years who had recovered from COVID-19. The CDR3 region is CAISESNTDTQYF. CDR3 DNA: TGTGCCATCAGTGAGTCCAACACAGATACGCAGTATTTT.